The 4 T cell receptor beta chains in this list originate from one sample, sequenced in a study of CD8+CD57+ T cells in acquired aplastic anemia. Template material for TCR beta VDJ and CDR3 profiling consisted of genomic DNA. MiXCR, run by TCRdb on the reads, gives a single entry per CDR3 protein. The data contain under 250,000 distinct CDR3 sequences, roughly 35% of them seen just once; the ten biggest clones take up 1% to 1.3%. The sample was sorted CD4+, CD8+, or CD8+CD57+ T cells (not recorded which) from PBMCs. Every receptor here comes from a human donor in good health, serving as a control.

This sequence joins TRBV6-1 and TRBJ1-5, with D maybe TRBD1 (6 bases). Trimming took 7 bases from V and 2 from J, leaving 18 bases between them. CDR1 is MNHNS and CDR2 is SASEGT in the germline V gene. This CDR3 is built from 16 residues. This chain's CDR3 is CASMKQGVGGNQPQHF. The CDR3 DNA reads TGTGCCAGCATGAAACAGGGCGTTGGTGGCAATCAGCCCCAGCATTTT.

About this clonotype itself: Since a much larger clone is just one base distant, this may be a read error. J is TRBJ2-7 and V is TRBV19; the D gene is possibly TRBD2 (6 bases). The ends were cut back, 9 bases at V and 2 bases at J, with 20 bases in the middle. CDR3 length equals 15 residues. Germline assignment: CDR1 LNHDA and CDR2 SQIVND (reference sequence). The CDR3 DNA reads as TGTGCCAGCAGCCCGCTTGGGACTGAACCCTACGAGCAGTACTTC. Translation: CASSPLGTEPYEQYF.

On this clonotype itself: A read error is possible here, since a much larger clone lies one base away. This rearrangement joins TRBV5-1 to TRBJ1-2; 7 nucleotides align to TRBD1. Germline-derived CDR1 and CDR2 are SGHRS and YFSETQ. CDR3 length: 14 amino acids. The CDR3 region is CASSLEGAGYDYTF. The CDR3 coding sequence is TGCGCCAGCAGCTTGGAGGGGGCTGGCTATGACTACACCTTC.

This clonotype came up many times. The CDR3, as DNA: TGTGCCAGCAGTTCAAGACGGGAAGGTTATAATTCACCCCTCCACTTT. Translated, it gives CASSSRREGYNSPLHF. The gene calls are TRBV6-5 and TRBJ1-6; D remains unclear. The V gene lost 4 bases and the J gene lost 4 bases, with 14 bases spanning the gap. The CDR3 loop spans 16 amino acids. CDR1 and CDR2 (germline): MNHEY, SVGAGI.